This T cell receptor (beta chain) stems from a study of T cells in narcolepsy. The wider study: Patients with NT1 or NT2 and healthy control donors were enrolled.

Details on this clone: Its antigen is as yet unknown.

General study points: Healthy controls reportedly lacked the autoreactive clonotypes serially found in patients' blood. Comparing one patient's CSF and blood CD4+ clonotypes highlighted HCRT- and TRIB2-specific autoreactive clonotypes. Autoreactive clone sequences were missing from some blood memory CD4+ repertoires.

Profiled with immunoSEQ multiplex PCR; TCRdb holds only in-frame clones, not every one. Among nearly 35,000 clones listed, over 80% were seen once. The V segment lost 0 bases and the J segment 9 bases; nucleotides outside the gene matches: 6. The CDR3 runs 15 residues. Germline CDR1 reads SGDLS; CDR2 reads YYNGEE. J is TRBJ2-1 and V is TRBV9; TRBD2 agrees at 10 bases. Material: memory (CD45RA-) CD4+ T cells from blood. The receptor was isolated from a human donor in good health. CDR3 sequence: CASSVGAGGKGEQFF. CDR3 coding DNA: TGTGCCAGCAGCGTAGGAGCGGGGGGGAAAGGTGAGCAGTTCTTC.